Shown below are 32 T cell receptor beta chains from a single sample sequenced in a study of T cell responses to AZD1222 COVID-19 vaccine. Using immunoSEQ multiplex PCR, the repertoire was profiled, and TCRdb retains in-frame clones only, with some absent. This sample has some 160,000 clones, with 85% to 95% found just once. The source material was peripheral blood, sampled on day 0 of AZD1222 vaccination. The receptors originated from an adult in good health.

The chain uses TRBV7-3 and TRBJ1-3; D is uncertain. Germline CDR1 reads SGHTA; CDR2 reads FQGTGA. The CDR3 totals 14 residues. Trimming shortened V by 6 bases and J by 0 bases, and 9 bases separated the two germline ends. The CDR3 loop reads CASSEGGSGNTIYF. CDR3 sequence (DNA): TGTGCCAGCAGTGAGGGCGGCTCTGGAAACACCATATATTTT.

This rearrangement joins TRBV6-2 or TRBV6-3 to TRBJ1-5, with 10 bases that match TRBD1. The germline V gene has CDR1 MNHEY and CDR2 SVGEGT. The J segment lost 4 bases and the V segment lost 2 bases, leaving 5 bases of the junction unmatched. CDR3 length: 16 amino acids. The CDR3 reads CASSYNPGQGNQPQHF. CDR3 nucleotide sequence: TGTGCCAGCAGTTACAACCCGGGACAGGGGAATCAGCCCCAGCATTTT.

The V and J genes are TRBV5-1 and TRBJ1-3, with 7 bases lining up with TRBD1. Looked up from germline, CDR1 is SGHRS and CDR2 is YFSETQ. This CDR3 is 14 amino acids long. V lost 5 bases, J lost 2 bases, and 4 bases stayed unmatched. This CDR3 reads CASSPDRAGNTIYF. Here the CDR3 DNA reads TGCGCCAGCAGTCCAGACAGGGCTGGAAACACCATATATTTT. Full variable domain (missing parts from reference TRBV5-1 and TRBJ1-3): KAGVTQTPRYLIKTRGQQVTLSCSPISGHRSVSWYQQTPGQGLQFLFEYFSETQRNKGNFPGRFSGRQFSNSRSEMNVSTLELGDSALYLCASSPDRAGNTIYFGEGSWLTVV.

The gene calls are TRBV6-2 or TRBV6-3 and TRBJ1-5, with D unresolved. Germline V lookup: CDR1 MNHEY, CDR2 SVGEGT. The CDR3 spans 12 residues. Trimming left V 6 bases short and J 6 bases short, with 9 bases between. The CDR3 here is CASSTHGQPQHF. In DNA, the CDR3 is TGTGCCAGCAGCACACATGGTCAGCCCCAGCATTTT.

The chain links TRBV5-1 to TRBJ1-2; D possibly corresponds to TRBD1 (5 bases). The CDR3 extends over 17 amino acids. V shed 0 bases and J shed 5 bases, with 20 bases lying between them. The germline V gene encodes CDR1 SGHRS and CDR2 YFSETQ. This CDR3 reads CASSLAGGSGEIYGYTF. The CDR3 DNA follows: TGCGCCAGCAGCTTGGCAGGAGGTTCGGGGGAGATTTATGGCTACACCTTC. The entire variable domain, with the rest obtained from reference TRBV5-1 and TRBJ1-2, is as follows: KAGVTQTPRYLIKTRGQQVTLSCSPISGHRSVSWYQQTPGQGLQFLFEYFSETQRNKGNFPGRFSGRQFSNSRSEMNVSTLELGDSALYLCASSLAGGSGEIYGYTFGSGTRLTVV.

The gene calls are TRBV5-6 and TRBJ2-7; unclear D gene. This CDR3 is built from 13 residues. V was shortened by 4 bases and J by 2 bases, with 10 bases between the two germline ends. Germline V lookup: CDR1 SGHDT, CDR2 YYEEEE. In DNA, the CDR3 is TGTGCCAGCAGCCCGGGTGAGGCCTACGAGCAGTACTTC. Translating gives CASSPGEAYEQYF. The full variable domain, with the rest looked up from reference TRBV5-6 and TRBJ2-7, is DAGVTQSPTHLIKTRGQQVTLRCSPKSGHDTVSWYQQALGQGPQFIFQYYEEEERQRGNFPDRFSGHQFPNYSSELNVNALLLGDSALYLCASSPGEAYEQYFGPGTRLTVT.

In nucleotides, the CDR3 is TGTGCCAGCAGTGACCTAGCGGGGAGTAAGAATGAGCAGTTCTTC. Protein sequence: CASSDLAGSKNEQFF. The gene calls are TRBV28 and TRBJ2-1; 9 bases map to TRBD2. This CDR3 is built from 15 residues. Germline trimming cut 5 bases from V and 7 bases from J; bases unmatched to any gene: 9. Per the germline V gene, CDR1 is MDHEN and CDR2 is SYDVKM. Looking up the rest from reference TRBV28 and TRBJ2-1 gives the full variable domain: DVKVTQSSRYLVKRTGEKVFLECVQDMDHENMFWYRQDPGLGLRLIYFSYDVKMKEKGDIPEGYSVSREKKERFSLILESASTNQTSMYLCASSDLAGSKNEQFFGPGTRLTVL.

This chain joins TRBV4-1 and TRBJ2-7, with D tentatively TRBD2 (5 bases). Germline CDR1 MGHRA, CDR2 YSYEKL. The CDR3 contains 14 residues. With 0 bases removed from V and 7 bases from J, the gap between germline ends came to 13 bases. The CDR3 nucleotides are TGCGCCAGCAGCCAAGAAGTGACTAACAGAGAGCAGTACTTC. Its protein product is CASSQEVTNREQYF.

V is TRBV5-5 and J is TRBJ1-1; unclear D gene. CDR3 length: 13 amino acids. Germline CDR1 and CDR2: SGHKS and YYEKEE (reference sequence). V lost 0 bases and J lost 7, with 10 bases in between. The CDR3 bases are TGTGCCAGCAGCTTGGTCGGTGCGATTGAAGCTTTCTTT. Its protein is CASSLVGAIEAFF.

V and J are TRBV7-9 and TRBJ2-1, with 9 nucleotides matching TRBD2. Germline V CDR1 and CDR2: SEHNR, FQNEAQ (reference sequence). CDR3 length: 16 amino acids. Germline trimming cut 7 bases from V and 4 bases from J; bases unmatched to any gene: 11. In DNA, the CDR3 is TGTGCCAGCACCCCCCACGCGGGGGGGTCTTACAATGAGCAGTTCTTC. This sequence encodes CASTPHAGGSYNEQFF.

The rearrangement joins TRBV5-6 to TRBJ1-6; 8 bases match TRBD1. Germline V gene data show CDR1 as SGHDT and CDR2 as YYEEEE. This CDR3 is built from 15 residues. Trimming removed 1 base from V and 5 bases from J; junction bases left unmatched: 2. CDR3 protein: CASSLSDRDNSPLHF. The CDR3 nucleotides read TGTGCCAGCAGCTTGTCGGACAGGGATAATTCACCCCTCCACTTT.

The chain has TRBV2 and TRBJ1-4; the D is unclear. This CDR3 comprises 15 residues. Trimming stripped 8 bases from V and 4 bases from J, with 17 bases between. The germline gives CDR1 SNHLY, CDR2 FYNNEI. CDR3 sequence reads: CASRPRAYINEKLFF. CDR3 sequence (DNA): TGTGCCAGCCGACCAAGGGCTTACATTAATGAAAAACTGTTTTTT.

V usage is TRBV5-1 and J usage is TRBJ2-3; 7 bases fit TRBD2. Trimming cost V 4 bases and J 6 bases; bases outside gene matches: 8. Per germline, CDR1 SGHRS and CDR2 YFSETQ. The length of the CDR3 is 14 residues. This CDR3 is CASSARGGGDTQYF. In DNA form, the CDR3 reads TGCGCCAGCAGCGCCCGCGGGGGTGGGGATACGCAGTATTTT.

The chain joins TRBV29-1 to TRBJ2-5, with 8 bases matching TRBD1. After removal of 7 bases from V and 7 bases from J, the junction contained 11 bases not matched to a gene. The CDR3 sequence is 13 residues long. Germline V gene data show CDR1 as SQVTM and CDR2 as ANQGSEA. Written as DNA, the CDR3 is TGCAGCGGAAGACCGACAGGGGTGGCGACCCAGTACTTC. Its translation is CSGRPTGVATQYF.

This sequence joins TRBV4-1 and TRBJ2-7; 7 bases are a match to TRBD2. With 4 bases clipped from V and 3 bases from J, the junction kept 3 bases outside the gene matches. The CDR3 is made up of 13 amino acids. The germline CDR1 and CDR2 sequences are MGHRA and YSYEKL. CDR3 loop: CASSLGLDYEQYF. CDR3 nucleotides: TGCGCCAGCAGCCTAGGACTAGACTACGAGCAGTACTTC.

This chain joins TRBV15 and TRBJ2-7; TRBD1 matches at 8 bases. The CDR3 contains 14 residues. CDR1 and CDR2 from the germline V gene are LNHNV and YYDKDF (reference sequence). V gave up 4 bases and J gave up 4 bases; unmatched junction bases: 6. The CDR3 loop reads CATSKDRARYEQYF. CDR3 bases: TGTGCCACCAGCAAGGACAGGGCGCGATACGAGCAGTACTTC.

This chain connects TRBV10-3 to TRBJ1-2; TRBD1 is a possible D gene (5 bases). Per the germline V gene, CDR1 is ENHRY and CDR2 is SYGVKD. There are 12 residues in the CDR3. Trimming left V 7 bases short and J 6 bases short, with 12 bases between. CDR3 sequence (DNA): TGTGCCATCACTCCGGGGGGAGATGGCTACACCTTC. This codes for CAITPGGDGYTF.

V is TRBV12-3 or TRBV12-4 and J is TRBJ1-2, with D unresolved. The V gene lost 7 bases and the J gene lost 5 bases, with 8 bases spanning the gap. This CDR3 is 11 amino acids long. The CDR3 DNA reads TGTGCCAGCAAGCTGGGATATGGCTACACCTTC. It is translated as CASKLGYGYTF.

Only one count was recorded for this clone. This chain uses TRBV2 with TRBJ1-2; no reliable D call. Germline assignment: CDR1 SNHLY and CDR2 FYNNEI. Trimming stripped 3 bases from V and 1 base from J, with 6 bases between. This CDR3 is built from 13 residues. The CDR3 sequence is CASSEGGNYGYTF. CDR3 sequence (DNA): TGTGCCAGCAGTGAGGGCGGTAACTATGGCTACACCTTC.

This clone appeared a few times. The rearrangement links TRBV11-2 to TRBJ2-5, with D hard to call. Germline lookup yields CDR1 SGHAT and CDR2 FQNNGV. The CDR3 loop spans 15 amino acids. The V gene lost 5 bases and the J gene lost 1 base, with 14 bases spanning the gap. CDR3 nucleotide sequence: TGTGCCAGCAGCGAGAATCCGAGCCGCCAAGAGACCCAGTACTTC. This codes for CASSENPSRQETQYF.

A single count supports this clone. This chain joins TRBV9 and TRBJ1-2, with a weak D call TRBD1 (5 bases). CDR3 size: 15 residues. Per the germline V gene, CDR1 is SGDLS and CDR2 is YYNGEE. The V end lost 0 bases, the J end lost 6 bases, and 15 bases lay between the germline ends. The CDR3 DNA reads TGTGCCAGCAGCGTAGGTGATAGGGGCGGTAATGGCTACACCTTC. It yields the protein CASSVGDRGGNGYTF.

This rearrangement joins TRBV7-8 to TRBJ2-5; 7 bases align to TRBD2. This CDR3 comprises 14 residues. Germline V gene lookup returns CDR1 SGHVS and CDR2 FQNEAQ. Trimming at V came to 6 bases and at J to 5 bases, leaving 9 bases not matched to a gene. The chain's CDR3 is CASRLPTSLETQYF. The CDR3 region has the DNA TGTGCCAGCAGACTGCCGACTAGCTTGGAGACCCAGTACTTC.

The rearrangement uses TRBV3-1 (or the pseudogene TRBV3-2) and TRBJ1-1; D gene unclear. V shed 1 base and J shed 0 bases, with 9 bases lying between them. Germline V gives CDR1 LGHDT, CDR2 YNNKEL (reference sequence). This CDR3 is 15 amino acids long. DNA for the CDR3: TGTGCCAGCAGCCAAGTGCTCAGCTTGAACACTGAAGCTTTCTTT. Translating it yields CASSQVLSLNTEAFF.

The CDR3 DNA follows: TGCGCCAGCAGCCAAGTTGGGGGGTATGGCGGCTACACCTTC. Translating it yields CASSQVGGYGGYTF. The chain combines TRBV4-1 with TRBJ1-2, with D possibly matching TRBD1 (5 bases). The length of the CDR3 is 14 residues. Germline CDR1 and CDR2: MGHRA and YSYEKL. Deletions cut 1 base from V and 8 bases from J, with 14 bases between.

This sequence joins TRBV14 and TRBJ2-5; the D gene is possibly TRBD1 (5 bases). The CDR3 covers 14 residues. Trimming stripped 5 bases from V and 3 bases from J, with 13 bases between. Germline CDR1 is SGHDN and CDR2 is FVKESK. CDR3 loop: CASSRQLAKETQYF. CDR3 sequence (DNA): TGTGCCAGCAGCAGACAGTTGGCCAAAGAGACCCAGTACTTC. The variable domain in full, with the rest retrieved from reference TRBV14 and TRBJ2-5, is EAGVTQFPSHSVIEKGQTVTLRCDPISGHDNLYWYRRVMGKEIKFLLHFVKESKQDESGMPNNRFLAERTGGTYSTLKVQPAELEDSGVYFCASSRQLAKETQYFGPGTRLLVL.

The DNA for the CDR3 is TGTGCCAGCAGTTCTCCGGGACGGTCCTATGGCTACACCTTC. Translation gives CASSSPGRSYGYTF. J is TRBJ1-2 and V is TRBV7-8; tentative D call: TRBD1 (5 bases). Germline lookup yields CDR1 SGHVS and CDR2 FQNEAQ. The V and J ends lost 6 bases and 4 bases respectively, with 15 bases between them. The CDR3 has 14 amino acids.

The V gene is TRBV27, the J gene TRBJ1-4; the match to TRBD1 covers 7 bases. J gave up 0 bases and V 5 bases, and 12 bases lay outside the gene matches. CDR1 is MNHEY, CDR2 SMNVEV, per germline (reference sequence). The CDR3 has 18 amino acids. CDR3 in DNA: TGTGCCAGCAGTCCCTACGCCGGGACAGTCGCAACTAATGAAAAACTGTTTTTT. Its protein product is CASSPYAGTVATNEKLFF.

J is TRBJ1-4 and V is TRBV4-1, with 11 bases lining up with TRBD1. With 3 bases clipped from V and 2 bases from J, the junction kept 5 bases outside the gene matches. CDR1 and CDR2 (germline): MGHRA, YSYEKL. This CDR3 has 17 amino acids. The CDR3 DNA is TGCGCCAGCAGCCAGCCTGGGACAGGGGGGACTAATGAAAAACTGTTTTTT. This encodes CASSQPGTGGTNEKLFF.

The rearrangement links TRBV4-1 to TRBJ1-5, with TRBD1 identical over 7 bases. The CDR3 has 17 amino acids. V lost 4 bases to trimming and J lost 2 bases; unmatched junction nucleotides: 11. Germline values: CDR1 MGHRA, CDR2 YSYEKL. In nucleotides, the CDR3 is TGCGCCAGCAGCCCCACCGAGGGGGCGCCGGGCAATCAGCCCCAGCATTTT. This codes for CASSPTEGAPGNQPQHF.

V gene TRBV5-8 combines with J gene TRBJ1-2; no reliable D call. The CDR3 contains 14 residues. Germline CDR1 is SGHTS and CDR2 is YDEGEE. V lost 4 bases to trimming and J lost 7 bases, with 17 bases between them. CDR3 sequence: CASSHSGPFSGYTF. In nucleotides, the CDR3 is TGTGCCAGCAGCCACTCAGGACCTTTCTCTGGCTACACCTTC.

The CDR3 DNA follows: TGTGCCAGCAGCTTAGATAGGCCAAACCTCTCTGGAAACACCATATATTTT. Its protein is CASSLDRPNLSGNTIYF. The chain recombines TRBV11-2 with TRBJ1-3; no clear D. V was clipped by 0 bases and J by 0 bases, with 12 bases between them. The V gene's germline CDR1 is SGHAT and CDR2 FQNNGV. This CDR3 contains 17 residues.

The genes are TRBV28 and TRBJ1-1; no clear D. Germline-derived CDR1 and CDR2 are MDHEN and SYDVKM. The V end was cut by 5 bases, the J end by 1 base, with 20 bases between. The CDR3 covers 17 residues. CDR3 residues: CASSRHSTSYENTEAFF. As DNA, the CDR3 is TGTGCCAGCAGTCGTCATAGCACTTCCTATGAGAACACTGAAGCTTTCTTT.